The 7 T cell receptor beta chains given below trace back to one sample, sequenced in a study of cytomegalovirus exposure and HLA in healthy donors (dated by TCRdb to about 2017). Library construction relied on the immunoSEQ multiplex PCR assay. A mixture of 60 forward primers for TCR Vbeta segments and 13 reverse primers for TCR Jbeta segments was used in the multiplex PCR. Entries here come from immuneACCESS through TCRdb and include only in-frame sequences with V and J called. Some clones fail to appear in such tables; in the studies checked, an unresolved V gene covers under half of the shortfall, and the cause of the remainder is unknown. Counted in this sample were around 150,000 clones; 80% to 90% of them appeared once. The top ten clonotypes cover roughly 4% of the sample. The specimen was PBMCs. The receptors shown here come from a woman aged 40-49 years in good health and CMV-seropositive.

The V gene is TRBV28, the J gene TRBJ1-1; a possible D gene is TRBD1 (6 bases). CDR1 is MDHEN, CDR2 SYDVKM, per germline. The V and J ends lost 1 base and 1 base respectively, with 13 bases between them. The CDR3 runs to 16 residues. The CDR3 region is CASSLLITGRNTEAFF. The CDR3 bases are TGTGCCAGCAGTTTATTGATCACAGGGCGGAACACTGAAGCTTTCTTT.

This clone was seen a handful of times. The rearrangement joins TRBV28 to TRBJ1-1; D uncertain. This CDR3 contains 13 residues. Trimming removed 8 bases at V and 2 bases at J, with 12 bases between. Germline V gene lookup returns CDR1 MDHEN and CDR2 SYDVKM. As DNA, the CDR3 is TGTGCCAGCCTTCGTGCAGGAAACACTGAAGCTTTCTTT. Its translation is CASLRAGNTEAFF.

This clone was detected only a few times. J is TRBJ1-2 and V is TRBV25-1, with D perhaps matching TRBD1 (5 bases). The CDR3 extends over 13 amino acids. V lost 3 bases and J lost 8, with 13 bases in between. Germline CDR1 reads MGHDK; CDR2 reads SYGVNS. CDR3: CASSEGGIRGYTF. The CDR3 DNA reads as TGTGCCAGCAGTGAGGGGGGGATTAGGGGCTACACCTTC.

This clone was picked up many times. The chain couples TRBV7-3 to TRBJ2-2, with 7 bases lining up with TRBD1. This CDR3 is built from 17 residues. CDR1 SGHTA and CDR2 FQGTGA come from the germline V gene. Trimming at V came to 5 bases and at J to 4 bases, leaving 13 bases not matched to a gene. As DNA, the CDR3 is TGTGCCAGCAGCGAGTCGACAGGGATCACGGGCACCGGGGAGCTGTTTTTT. It codes for CASSESTGITGTGELFF.

This chain joins TRBV7-2 and TRBJ2-2; D is uncertain. Looked up from germline, CDR1 is SGHTA and CDR2 is FQGNSA. This CDR3 spans 13 amino acids. V lost 5 bases and J 3 bases, leaving 7 bases between the germline ends. The CDR3 loop reads CASSQTYTGELFF. The CDR3 DNA follows: TGTGCCAGCAGCCAGACATACACCGGGGAGCTGTTTTTT.

This chain connects TRBV19 to TRBJ1-5; 9 positions agree with TRBD1. The germline V gene encodes CDR1 LNHDA and CDR2 SQIVND (reference sequence). This CDR3 has 16 residues. Losses at the gene ends were 4 bases for V and 7 bases for J; bases not matched to a gene: 11. The CDR3 protein is CASSTYPRTGEQPQHF. The CDR3 DNA reads TGTGCCAGTAGTACGTACCCCAGGACAGGGGAGCAGCCCCAGCATTTT.

The gene calls are TRBV6-5 and TRBJ2-1, with TRBD1 matching 7 bases. CDR1 is MNHEY, CDR2 SVGAGI, per germline. With V trimmed by 4 bases and J by 4 bases, 4 bases remained unmatched. CDR3 length equals 14 residues. The CDR3 loop reads CASSSRQGYNEQFF. Here the CDR3 DNA reads TGTGCCAGCAGTTCTCGACAGGGATACAATGAGCAGTTCTTC.